The rows below give T cell receptor beta chains drawn from one sample of a study of blood T cell repertoires in COVID-19. Repertoires were generated with immunoSEQ multiplex PCR, while TCRdb's copy carries only in-frame clones and drops some. The sample lists roughly 160,000 clones; 65% to 90% were seen once. Sequenced input: peripheral blood. These receptors were collected from a man aged 55 to 70 with acute or convalescent COVID-19. CDR3s include the opening cysteine and the closing phenylalanine or tryptophan. The order of the fields is J gene, D gene, clone size, V gene, CDR3 DNA, CDR3 protein. The D gene is left open where the match is weak. Size values are once, few and many counts, or a class for expanded clones, and some rows have none.

J: TRBJ2-3; D: TRBD2; size: .; V: TRBV4-1; DNA: TGCGCCAGCAGCCCTTTCAGCGGGGGCCCCTCAGATACGCAGTATTTT; CDR3: CASSPFSGGPSDTQYF
J: TRBJ1-5; D: TRBD1; size: .; V: TRBV28; DNA: TGTGCCAGCAGCAAGGACAGGGGAGGCGGTCAGCCCCAGCATTTT; CDR3: CASSKDRGGGQPQHF
J: TRBJ1-5; D: TRBD1; size: .; V: TRBV2; DNA: TGTGCCAGCAGAGGACAGGGGGGTCATCAGCCCCAGCATTTT; CDR3: CASRGQGGHQPQHF
J: TRBJ2-4; D: TRBD2; size: .; V: TRBV18; DNA: TGTGCCAGCTCACCGGGCGGGGGATCCCAAAACATTCAGTACTTC; CDR3: CASSPGGGSQNIQYF
J: TRBJ1-2; D: .; size: .; V: TRBV5-1; DNA: TGCGCCAGCAGAACCCCCCCGTCCCTAGGCTACACCTTC; CDR3: CASRTPPSLGYTF
J: TRBJ1-2; D: .; size: .; V: TRBV5-1; DNA: TGCGCCAGCAGCTTGGATACAGCCTACTATGGCTACACCTTC; CDR3: CASSLDTAYYGYTF
J: TRBJ2-7; D: TRBD2; size: few; V: TRBV20-1; DNA: TGCAGTGCTAGTCTAGCGGTCTACGAGCAGTACTTC; CDR3: CSASLAVYEQYF
J: TRBJ1-6; D: .; size: .; V: TRBV28; DNA: TGTGCCAGCAGCGCAGATTATAATTCACCCCTCCACTTT; CDR3: CASSADYNSPLHF
J: TRBJ2-7; D: .; size: .; V: TRBV5-1; DNA: TGCGCCAGCAGATACAGGGTAGGCGACGAGCAGTACTTC; CDR3: CASRYRVGDEQYF
J: TRBJ2-1; D: TRBD2; size: .; V: TRBV28; DNA: TGTGCCACGGGTAGGGGCAGGGGACTAGCGGTCTCCTACAATGAGCAGTTCTTC; CDR3: CATGRGRGLAVSYNEQFF
J: TRBJ1-6; D: .; size: .; V: TRBV3-1/TRBV3-2; DNA: TGTGCCAGCAGCCAACGCAGGAATTCACCCCTCCACTTT; CDR3: CASSQRRNSPLHF
J: TRBJ2-7; D: TRBD1; size: .; V: TRBV5-1; DNA: TGCGCCAGCAGCTCCACAGGGGCCGGGGAGCAGTACTTC; CDR3: CASSSTGAGEQYF
J: TRBJ2-1; D: .; size: .; V: TRBV9; DNA: TGTGCCAGCAACGCCTCTCCTGCGGAACCTTACAATGAGCAGTTCTTC; CDR3: CASNASPAEPYNEQFF
J: TRBJ2-6; D: .; size: .; V: TRBV30; DNA: TGTGCCTGGAAAATCGGGGGAGCTGGGGCCAACGTCCTGACTTTC; CDR3: CAWKIGGAGANVLTF
J: TRBJ2-7; D: TRBD2; size: .; V: TRBV28; DNA: TGTGCCAGCAGTACCCGGACTAGCAGGTACTTC; CDR3: CASSTRTSRYF
J: TRBJ1-1; D: .; size: .; V: TRBV10-3; DNA: TGTGCCATCAGTGAGTCGGGCAGGGACACTGAAGCTTTCTTT; CDR3: CAISESGRDTEAFF
J: TRBJ1-5; D: .; size: .; V: TRBV30; DNA: TGTGCCTGGAGTGCAGGGTTGAGTGGAAATCAGCCCCAGCATTTT; CDR3: CAWSAGLSGNQPQHF
J: TRBJ1-2; D: .; size: .; V: TRBV6-6; DNA: TGTGCCAGCAGTTACGAGGGGGAGAGGGGCTACACCTTC; CDR3: CASSYEGERGYTF
J: TRBJ2-7; D: .; size: few; V: TRBV20-1; DNA: TGCAGTGCTGAAAGGAGGGCCGAGCAGTACTTC; CDR3: CSAERRAEQYF
J: TRBJ2-7; D: .; size: .; V: TRBV28; DNA: TGTGCCAGCGAATGGGGCGGGACCTACGAGCAGTACTTC; CDR3: CASEWGGTYEQYF
J: TRBJ2-5; D: .; size: .; V: TRBV18; DNA: TGTGCCAGCTCACCAGCCGGGAATCGAGAGACCCAGTACTTC; CDR3: CASSPAGNRETQYF
J: TRBJ1-2; D: .; size: .; V: TRBV11-2; DNA: TGTGCCAGCAGCTTATCCACCGGGGTCGGCGGGGAGAATGGCTACACCTTC; CDR3: CASSLSTGVGGENGYTF
J: TRBJ1-1; D: .; size: .; V: TRBV7-2; DNA: TGTGCCAGCAGCTCCCAGGACGGGATCATGAACACTGAAGCTTTCTTT; CDR3: CASSSQDGIMNTEAFF
J: TRBJ1-1; D: .; size: .; V: TRBV18; DNA: TGTGCCAGCTCACCACGGAGACCGCTGAACACTGAAGCTTTCTTT; CDR3: CASSPRRPLNTEAFF